This paragraph covers one T cell receptor (beta chain) sequence. Its cognate antigen is unknown. These data are taken from a study of T cell responses to AZD1222 COVID-19 vaccine. Per the germline V gene, CDR1 is SGHDT and CDR2 is YYEEEE. The CDR3 totals 12 residues. V was clipped by 2 bases and J by 7 bases, with 9 bases between them. The study's findings and limits: Dominant CD4 TCR responses targeted spike regions 160-218 and 743-854. The donors showed a predominance of white British ancestry and of females, with possible underestimation of clonal diversity.

Produced via immunoSEQ multiplex PCR; TCRdb's table is partial and in-frame only. The sample records about 49,000 clones, more than 60% being singletons. The sequence derives from an adult in good health. V is TRBV5-6 and J is TRBJ1-2; no clear D. Sequenced material: peripheral blood, taken on day 0 of MenACWY control vaccination. CDR3 sequence reads: CASSLERLGYTF. Written as DNA, the CDR3 is TGTGCCAGCAGCTTAGAGAGGCTTGGCTACACCTTC.